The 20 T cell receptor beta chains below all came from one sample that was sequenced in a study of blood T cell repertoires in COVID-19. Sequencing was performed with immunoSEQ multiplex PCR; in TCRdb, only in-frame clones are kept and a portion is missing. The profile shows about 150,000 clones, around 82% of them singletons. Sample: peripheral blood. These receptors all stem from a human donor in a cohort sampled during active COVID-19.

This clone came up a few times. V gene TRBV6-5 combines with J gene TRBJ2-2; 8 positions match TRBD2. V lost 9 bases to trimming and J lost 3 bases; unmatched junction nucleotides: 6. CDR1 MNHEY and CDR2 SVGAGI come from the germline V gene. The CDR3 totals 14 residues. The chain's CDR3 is CASRGGPDTGELFF. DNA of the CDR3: TGTGCCAGTCGGGGGGGGCCGGACACCGGGGAGCTGTTTTTT.

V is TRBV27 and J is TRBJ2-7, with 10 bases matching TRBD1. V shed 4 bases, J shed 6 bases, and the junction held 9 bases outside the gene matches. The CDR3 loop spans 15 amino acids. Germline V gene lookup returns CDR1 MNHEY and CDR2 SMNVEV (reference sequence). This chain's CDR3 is CASSSLDRGVGEQYV. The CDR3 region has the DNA TGTGCCAGCAGTTCATTGGACAGGGGGGTCGGCGAGCAGTACGTC.

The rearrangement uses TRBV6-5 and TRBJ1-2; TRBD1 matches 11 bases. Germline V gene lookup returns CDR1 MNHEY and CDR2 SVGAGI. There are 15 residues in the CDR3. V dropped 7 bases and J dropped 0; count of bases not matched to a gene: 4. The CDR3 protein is CASNRDRGTNYGYTF. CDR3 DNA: TGTGCCAGCAACCGGGACAGGGGGACTAACTATGGCTACACCTTC.

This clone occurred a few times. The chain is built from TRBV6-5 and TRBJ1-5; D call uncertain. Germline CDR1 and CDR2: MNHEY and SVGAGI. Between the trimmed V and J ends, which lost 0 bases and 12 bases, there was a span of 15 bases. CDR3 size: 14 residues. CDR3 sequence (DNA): TGTGCCAGCAGTTACTCGGGATCGGGGAGGAACCAGCATTTT. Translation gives CASSYSGSGRNQHF.

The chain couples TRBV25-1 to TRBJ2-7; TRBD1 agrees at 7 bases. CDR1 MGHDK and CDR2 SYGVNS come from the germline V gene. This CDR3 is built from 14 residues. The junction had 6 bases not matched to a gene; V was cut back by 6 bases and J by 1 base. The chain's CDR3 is CASSQPGQSYEQYF. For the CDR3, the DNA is TGTGCCAGCAGCCAACCGGGACAGTCCTACGAGCAGTACTTC.

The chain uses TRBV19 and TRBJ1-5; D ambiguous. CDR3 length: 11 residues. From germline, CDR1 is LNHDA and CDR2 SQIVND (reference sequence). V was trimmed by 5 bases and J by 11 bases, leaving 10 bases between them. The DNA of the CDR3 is TGTGCCAGTAGTCATGTCTCGGCCCAGCATTTT. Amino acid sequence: CASSHVSAQHF.

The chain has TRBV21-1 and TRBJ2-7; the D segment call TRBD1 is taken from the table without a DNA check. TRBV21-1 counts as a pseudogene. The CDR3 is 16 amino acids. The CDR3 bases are TGTGCCAGCTGCAACAGGGGTCCACGAGGAACTAGCGAGCAGTACGTC. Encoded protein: CASCNRGPRGTSEQYV.

The CDR3 DNA is TGTGCCAGTAGTAGGGGTACAGGGGTTCACTATGGCTACACCTTC. Translation gives CASSRGTGVHYGYTF. This chain joins TRBV19 and TRBJ1-2; 7 bases fit TRBD1. J gave up 3 bases and V 4 bases, and 8 bases lay outside the gene matches. The CDR3 is 15 residues long. Germline V gives CDR1 LNHDA, CDR2 SQIVND (reference sequence).

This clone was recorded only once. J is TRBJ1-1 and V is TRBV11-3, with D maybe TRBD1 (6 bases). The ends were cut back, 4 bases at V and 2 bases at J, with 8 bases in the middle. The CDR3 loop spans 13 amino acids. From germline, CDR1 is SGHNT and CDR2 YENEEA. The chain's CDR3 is CASSWDTNTEAFF. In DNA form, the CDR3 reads TGTGCCAGCAGCTGGGACACAAACACTGAAGCTTTCTTT.

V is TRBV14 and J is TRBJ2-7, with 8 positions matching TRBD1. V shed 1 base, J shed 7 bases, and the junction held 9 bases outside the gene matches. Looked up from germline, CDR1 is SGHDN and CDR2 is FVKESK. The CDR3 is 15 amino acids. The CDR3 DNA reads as TGTGCCAGCAGCCAAGGGACAGGGAGGATAGTAGAGCAGTACTTC. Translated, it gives CASSQGTGRIVEQYF.

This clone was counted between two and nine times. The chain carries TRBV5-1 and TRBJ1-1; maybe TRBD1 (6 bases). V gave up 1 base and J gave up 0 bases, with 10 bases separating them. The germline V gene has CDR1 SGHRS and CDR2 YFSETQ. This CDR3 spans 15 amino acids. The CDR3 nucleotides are TGCGCCAGCAGCTTGTGGGACATCTTGAACACTGAAGCTTTCTTT. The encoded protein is CASSLWDILNTEAFF.

Here the CDR3 DNA reads TGTGCCAGTAGTGCCACGCTTAGCTCCTACGAGCAGTACGTC. Translation: CASSATLSSYEQYV. The chain combines TRBV19 with TRBJ2-7; D is unclear. CDR1 and CDR2 from the germline V gene are LNHDA and SQIVND (reference sequence). The CDR3 is 14 residues long. Trimming shortened V by 5 bases and J by 0 bases, and 11 bases separated the two germline ends.

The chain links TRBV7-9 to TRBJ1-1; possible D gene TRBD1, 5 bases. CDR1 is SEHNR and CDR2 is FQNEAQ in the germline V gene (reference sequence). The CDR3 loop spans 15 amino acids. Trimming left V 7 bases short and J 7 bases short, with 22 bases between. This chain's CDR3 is CASIDWRGLESEAFF. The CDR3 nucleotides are TGTGCCAGCATAGACTGGCGGGGCCTGGAAAGTGAAGCTTTCTTT.

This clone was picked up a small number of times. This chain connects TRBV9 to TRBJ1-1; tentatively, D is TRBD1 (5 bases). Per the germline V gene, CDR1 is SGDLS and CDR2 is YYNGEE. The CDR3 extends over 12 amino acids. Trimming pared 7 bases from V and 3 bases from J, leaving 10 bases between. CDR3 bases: TGTGCCAGCGGAGGGGTGTACACTGAAGCTTTCTTT. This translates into CASGGVYTEAFF. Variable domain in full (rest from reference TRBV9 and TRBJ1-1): DSGVTQTPKHLITATGQRVTLRCSPRSGDLSVYWYQQSLDQGLQFLIQYYNGEERAKGNILERFSAQQFPDLHSELNLSSLELGDSALYFCASGGVYTEAFFGQGTRLTVV.

The CDR3 bases are TGTGCCAGCAGCTTAGCGCGGGGGGCAGGTACAAGTGAGCAGTTCTTC. Amino acid sequence: CASSLARGAGTSEQFF. The V gene is TRBV11-2, the J gene TRBJ2-1; 8 bases map to TRBD2. V lost 1 base to trimming and J lost 9 bases; unmatched junction nucleotides: 11. This CDR3 comprises 16 residues. From germline, CDR1 is SGHAT and CDR2 FQNNGV.

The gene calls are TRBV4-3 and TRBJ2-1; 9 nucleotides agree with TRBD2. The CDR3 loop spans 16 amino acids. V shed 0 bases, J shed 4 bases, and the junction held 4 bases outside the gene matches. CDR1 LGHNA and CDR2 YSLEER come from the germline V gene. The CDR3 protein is CASSQERAGGYNEQFF. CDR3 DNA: TGCGCCAGCAGCCAAGAGAGGGCGGGAGGGTACAATGAGCAGTTCTTC.

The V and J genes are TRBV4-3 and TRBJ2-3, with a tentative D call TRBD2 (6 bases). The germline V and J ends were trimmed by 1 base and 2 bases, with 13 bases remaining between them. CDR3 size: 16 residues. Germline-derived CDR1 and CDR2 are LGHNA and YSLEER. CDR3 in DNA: TGCGCCAGCAGCCAAGGAGGAGGGAGGTTCACAGATACGCAGTATTTT. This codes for CASSQGGGRFTDTQYF.

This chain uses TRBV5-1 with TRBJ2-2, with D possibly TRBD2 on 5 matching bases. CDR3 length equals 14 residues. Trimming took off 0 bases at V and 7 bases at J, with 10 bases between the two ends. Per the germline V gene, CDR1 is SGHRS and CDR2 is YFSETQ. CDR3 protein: CASSLGPGSGELFF. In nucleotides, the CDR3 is TGCGCCAGCAGCTTGGGTCCGGGGAGCGGGGAGCTGTTTTTT.

DNA for the CDR3: TGTGCCAGCAGCCCCGAGGCCAGTCGATTCGGACAGTTCTTC. It translates to CASSPEASRFGQFF. The V call is TRBV3-1 (or the pseudogene TRBV3-2), the J call TRBJ2-1; D is uncertain. The CDR3 length is 14 residues. V was shortened by 4 bases and J by 13 bases, with 20 bases between the two germline ends. Germline V CDR1 and CDR2: LGHDT, YNNKEL (reference sequence).

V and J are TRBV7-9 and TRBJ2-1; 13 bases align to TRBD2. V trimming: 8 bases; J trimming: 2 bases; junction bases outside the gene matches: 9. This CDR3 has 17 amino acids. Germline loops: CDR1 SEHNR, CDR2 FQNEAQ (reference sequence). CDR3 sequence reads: CASLPLTSGGTYNEQFF. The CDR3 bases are TGTGCCAGCTTACCGCTGACTAGCGGGGGGACCTACAATGAGCAGTTCTTC.